These T cell receptor beta chains were read from a single sample in a study of cytomegalovirus exposure and HLA in healthy donors. The protocol was immunoSEQ multiplex PCR, while the TCRdb copy is restricted to in-frame clones and leaves out a portion. The table includes some 150,000 clones, 80% detected once. The sequencing sample was made of PBMCs. These receptors were obtained from a man aged 18 to 35 in good health and CMV-seropositive. CDR3s include the opening cysteine and the closing phenylalanine or tryptophan. Each record gives: J gene, V gene, CDR3 length, clone size, D gene, CDR3 protein, CDR3 DNA. A D gene is named only where the DNA matches it firmly. Size is omitted from some rows. Given values are once, few, many or a class for expanded clones.

j_call: TRBJ1-2
v_call: TRBV7-2
cdr3_length: 16
clone_size: once
d_call: .
cdr3_aa: CASTERQGGISTGYTF
cdr3_nt: TGTGCCAGCACCGAGAGGCAAGGAGGAATCTCCACAGGCTACACCTTC

j_call: TRBJ2-2
v_call: TRBV2
cdr3_length: 17
clone_size: .
d_call: TRBD1
cdr3_aa: CASTAHGRGYRTGELFF
cdr3_nt: TGTGCCAGCACTGCCCATGGCAGGGGGTATCGCACCGGGGAGCTGTTTTTT

j_call: TRBJ1-5
v_call: TRBV6-6
cdr3_length: 12
clone_size: once
d_call: .
cdr3_aa: CASSSRGNRLYF
cdr3_nt: TGTGCCAGCAGTTCCCGGGGTAATAGGTTGTATTTT

j_call: TRBJ2-1
v_call: TRBV5-1
cdr3_length: 15
clone_size: .
d_call: .
cdr3_aa: CASSFSSGLYNEQFF
cdr3_nt: TGCGCCAGCAGCTTTTCCAGCGGTCTTTACAATGAGCAGTTCTTC

j_call: TRBJ2-5
v_call: TRBV5-1
cdr3_length: 14
clone_size: .
d_call: TRBD1
cdr3_aa: CASSWGTGQETQYF
cdr3_nt: TGCGCCAGCAGCTGGGGGACAGGGCAAGAGACCCAGTACTTC

j_call: TRBJ2-7
v_call: TRBV2
cdr3_length: 17
clone_size: .
d_call: TRBD2
cdr3_aa: CASRPGLAGETSYEQYF
cdr3_nt: TGTGCCAGCAGGCCGGGACTAGCGGGAGAGACGTCCTACGAGCAGTACTTC

j_call: TRBJ2-6
v_call: TRBV5-5
cdr3_length: 17
clone_size: few
d_call: TRBD2
cdr3_aa: CASSLPSGVSGANVLTF
cdr3_nt: TGTGCCAGCAGCTTGCCTAGCGGGGTCTCTGGGGCCAACGTCCTGACTTTC

j_call: TRBJ1-1
v_call: TRBV4-1
cdr3_length: 20
clone_size: .
d_call: .
cdr3_aa: CASSHTLNSRLEREGTEAFF
cdr3_nt: TGCGCCAGCAGCCACACCCTTAATTCCCGGTTAGAACGGGAGGGCACTGAAGCTTTCTTT

j_call: TRBJ2-7
v_call: TRBV19
cdr3_length: 14
clone_size: .
d_call: .
cdr3_aa: CASSIGGGVYEQYF
cdr3_nt: TGTGCCAGTAGTATCGGAGGGGGCGTCTACGAGCAGTACTTC

j_call: TRBJ2-5
v_call: TRBV2
cdr3_length: 16
clone_size: .
d_call: TRBD1
cdr3_aa: CASSGGKGQTQETQYF
cdr3_nt: TGTGCCAGCAGTGGGGGGAAGGGACAGACACAAGAGACCCAGTACTTC

j_call: TRBJ1-2
v_call: TRBV7-9
cdr3_length: 16
clone_size: once
d_call: TRBD1
cdr3_aa: CSSSTPRQGADYGYTF
cdr3_nt: TGTTCCAGCAGCACACCGAGACAGGGGGCTGACTATGGCTACACCTTC

j_call: TRBJ2-1
v_call: TRBV7-2
cdr3_length: 14
clone_size: once
d_call: .
cdr3_aa: CASSLEQVYNEQFF
cdr3_nt: TGTGCCAGCAGCTTAGAACAGGTATACAATGAGCAGTTCTTC

j_call: TRBJ2-2
v_call: TRBV6-6
cdr3_length: 16
clone_size: .
d_call: TRBD2
cdr3_aa: CASSNRGGGSTGELFF
cdr3_nt: TGTGCCAGCAGTAATAGGGGCGGGGGGAGCACCGGGGAGCTGTTTTTT

j_call: TRBJ2-3
v_call: TRBV5-1
cdr3_length: 16
clone_size: .
d_call: .
cdr3_aa: CASSLERTGGGDTQYF
cdr3_nt: TGCGCCAGCAGCTTGGAGCGAACCGGGGGAGGAGATACGCAGTATTTT

j_call: TRBJ2-7
v_call: TRBV18
cdr3_length: 13
clone_size: .
d_call: .
cdr3_aa: CASSPKGRHEQYF
cdr3_nt: TGTGCCAGCTCACCTAAGGGGCGGCACGAGCAGTACTTC

j_call: TRBJ2-7
v_call: TRBV7-8
cdr3_length: 16
clone_size: .
d_call: TRBD2
cdr3_aa: CASSPFGGSLSYEQYF
cdr3_nt: TGTGCCAGCAGCCCGTTCGGGGGGTCCCTCTCCTACGAGCAGTACTTC

j_call: TRBJ2-1
v_call: TRBV7-9
cdr3_length: 16
clone_size: few
d_call: TRBD1
cdr3_aa: CASSWGQTHTYNEQFF
cdr3_nt: TGTGCCAGCAGCTGGGGACAGACCCATACCTACAATGAGCAGTTCTTC

j_call: TRBJ2-1
v_call: TRBV29-1
cdr3_length: 14
clone_size: .
d_call: TRBD2
cdr3_aa: CSVRLADSYNEQFF
cdr3_nt: TGCAGCGTTAGACTAGCGGACTCCTACAATGAGCAGTTCTTC

j_call: TRBJ2-2
v_call: TRBV19
cdr3_length: 15
clone_size: few
d_call: TRBD1
cdr3_aa: CASRRTGTNTGELFF
cdr3_nt: TGTGCTAGTAGGCGGACAGGGACGAACACCGGGGAGCTGTTTTTT

j_call: TRBJ2-3
v_call: TRBV11-3
cdr3_length: 14
clone_size: few
d_call: .
cdr3_aa: CASKGTTSTDTQYF
cdr3_nt: TGTGCCAGCAAAGGGACAACTAGCACAGATACGCAGTATTTT

j_call: TRBJ2-5
v_call: TRBV11-2
cdr3_length: 14
clone_size: .
d_call: TRBD2
cdr3_aa: CASSSRRGGETQYF
cdr3_nt: TGTGCCAGCAGCTCCCGACGCGGGGGAGAGACCCAGTACTTC

j_call: TRBJ2-1
v_call: TRBV7-6
cdr3_length: 14
clone_size: .
d_call: TRBD1
cdr3_aa: CASSWGQGINEQFF
cdr3_nt: TGTGCCAGCAGCTGGGGACAGGGGATCAATGAGCAGTTCTTC